This TCR beta chain was observed in a study of T cells in Graves' hyperthyroidism and ophthalmopathy. Whole-study findings and limits: Among thyroid clonotypes expanded above 0.001, most also appeared in blood.

This CDR3 region has 14 residues. The V gene's germline CDR1 is SGHVS and CDR2 FNYEAQ. Trimming took 1 base from V and 5 from J, leaving 8 bases between them. This clonotype came up many times. The antigen is unknown. RNA transcripts yielded amplified TCR beta CDR3 regions. In the first-round RT-PCR of the TCR CDR3, the HTBI primer set was used. TCRdb itself ran the multiplex PCR reads through MiXCR, one entry per CDR3 protein. The sample carries roughly 350,000 distinct CDR3 sequences, about 14% recorded once. This chain links TRBV7-6 with TRBJ1-4; D gene unclear. This clonotype was sampled from a woman aged 30 to 39 with Graves' ophthalmopathy. The source material was blood. The CDR3 sequence is CASSLGPYNEKLFF. In nucleotides, the CDR3 is TGTGCCAGCAGCTTAGGACCGTACAATGAAAAACTGTTTTTT.